These 5 T cell receptor beta chains were sequenced from one sample in a study of cytomegalovirus exposure and HLA in healthy donors. The PCR was carried out with 60 Vbeta primers and 13 Jbeta primers. Produced via immunoSEQ multiplex PCR; TCRdb's table is partial and in-frame only. The repertoire holds 180,000 or so clones, with roughly 73% as singletons. Material: PBMCs. Receptors originate from a woman in her thirties or forties in good health and CMV-seropositive.

The chain is built from TRBV7-2 and TRBJ2-5, with D unclear. With 5 bases removed from V and 5 bases from J, the gap between germline ends came to 9 bases. The length of the CDR3 is 12 residues. The V gene's germline CDR1 is SGHTA and CDR2 FQGNSA. CDR3 DNA sequence: TGTGCCAGCAGCCCCTTTGAGGAGACCCAGTACTTC. It specifies CASSPFEETQYF.

This clone was seen more than once but under ten times. The chain has TRBV7-9 and TRBJ2-1, with 8 bases lining up with TRBD2. Germline V gene lookup returns CDR1 SEHNR and CDR2 FQNEAQ (reference sequence). V trimming: 5 bases; J trimming: 8 bases; junction bases outside the gene matches: 14. The CDR3 contains 16 residues. CDR3 region: CASSEQRESGFHEQFF. In DNA form, the CDR3 reads TGTGCCAGCAGCGAACAGCGGGAGTCGGGTTTCCATGAGCAGTTCTTC. The full variable domain, its missing parts supplied by reference TRBV7-9 and TRBJ2-1, is DTGVSQNPRHKITKRGQNVTFRCDPISEHNRLYWYRQTLGQGPEFLTYFQNEAQLEKSRLLSDRFSAERPKGSFSTLEIQRTEQGDSAMYLCASSEQRESGFHEQFFGPGTRLTVL.

This chain joins TRBV29-1 and TRBJ2-1; the match to TRBD1 covers 11 bases. The length of the CDR3 is 16 residues. Unmatched junction bases numbered 11, after V lost 1 base and J lost 9 bases. Germline-derived CDR1 and CDR2 are SQVTM and ANQGSEA. As DNA, the CDR3 is TGCAGCGTTGAAGTTCCTTGGGACAGGGGGAGAAGTGAGCAGTTCTTC. It specifies CSVEVPWDRGRSEQFF.

As for this clone: Other nucleotide sequences from this sample produce the same CDR3. CDR3 amino acids: CASSLGLAGGTDTQYF. The CDR3, as DNA: TGTGCCAGCAGCTTAGGGCTAGCGGGAGGCACAGATACGCAGTATTTT. The V and J genes are TRBV7-2 and TRBJ2-3; TRBD2 aligns across 10 bases. Germline assignment: CDR1 SGHTA and CDR2 FQGNSA. With V trimmed by 1 base and J by 1 base, 2 bases remained unmatched. The CDR3 spans 16 residues.

The chain is built from TRBV4-3 and TRBJ1-6; D unresolved. Trimming cost V 4 bases and J 10 bases, with 20 bases left between them. Looked up from germline, CDR1 is LGHNA and CDR2 is YSLEER. The CDR3 is made up of 16 amino acids. CDR3 nucleotide sequence: TGCGCCAGCAGCCTGGGCGTATTTGAGGGTTACTCACCCCTCCACTTT. Translating it yields CASSLGVFEGYSPLHF.